The 18 T cell receptor beta chains in this list originate from one sample, sequenced in a study of early T cells in non-severe SARS-CoV-2 infection. TCRdb reprocessed the 5' RACE reads with MiXCR, giving one entry per CDR3 protein. The sample has approximately 52,000 distinct CDR3 sequences, 7.5% to 9.5% seen once; the top ten hold around 4.5%. Material: whole blood. These receptors all stem from an adult who was a healthcare worker with PCR-confirmed SARS-CoV-2 infection or an uninfected control (not recorded which).

This clonotype appeared a few times. The genes are TRBV20-1 and TRBJ1-4; tentatively, D is TRBD1 (6 bases). The ends were cut back, 5 bases at V and 3 bases at J, with 10 bases in the middle. CDR1 DFQATT and CDR2 SNEGSKA come from the germline V gene (reference sequence). The length of the CDR3 is 13 residues. CDR3 sequence (DNA): TGCAGTGCTGGGAGGGGGGCTAATGAAAAACTGTTTTTT. It specifies CSAGRGANEKLFF.

This clonotype has only a few counts. The rearrangement links TRBV24-1 to TRBJ2-2; D is unclear. V shed 0 bases and J shed 6 bases, with 4 bases lying between them. The germline gives CDR1 KGHDR, CDR2 SFDVKD. The CDR3 loop spans 13 amino acids. In DNA, the CDR3 is TGTGCCACCAGTGATTTGCGAGCCGGGGAGCTGTTTTTT. It is translated as CATSDLRAGELFF.

This clonotype was counted many times. V usage is TRBV7-2 and J usage is TRBJ2-3, with D hard to call. CDR3 size: 11 residues. V was cut by 2 bases and J by 4 bases, with 1 base left in between. Germline V gene sequence: CDR1 SGHTA, CDR2 FQGNSA. In DNA form, the CDR3 reads TGTGCCAGCAGCTTATCAGATACGCAGTATTTT. Amino acid sequence: CASSLSDTQYF.

In this sample, this clonotype turned up a few times. The chain joins TRBV4-1 to TRBJ1-1; D is unclear. The CDR3 consists of 13 residues. From germline, CDR1 is MGHRA and CDR2 YSYEKL. Trimming left V 2 bases short and J 2 bases short, with 6 bases between. CDR3 residues: CASSQRINTEAFF. The CDR3 DNA sequence: TGCGCCAGCAGCCAAAGAATTAACACTGAAGCTTTCTTT.

This clonotype was observed a few times. CDR3 sequence: CASSPTGNNYGYTF. The CDR3 DNA reads TGTGCCAGCTCACCCACAGGGAATAACTATGGCTACACCTTC. The chain joins TRBV18 to TRBJ1-2; perhaps TRBD1 as D (6 bases). Trimming removed 3 bases from V and 1 base from J, with 9 bases in between. Germline CDR1 is KGHSH and CDR2 is LQKENI. The CDR3 contains 14 residues.

The chain recombines TRBV29-1 with TRBJ2-3; 7 bases align to TRBD2. The CDR3 totals 13 residues. V was pared by 4 bases and J by 4 bases, with 5 bases of the junction left unmatched. Germline V gene lookup returns CDR1 SQVTM and CDR2 ANQGSEA. The CDR3 region is CSVGGGGADTQYF. The CDR3 DNA reads TGCAGCGTTGGGGGCGGGGGTGCAGATACGCAGTATTTT.

This clonotype has just a few counts. This chain joins TRBV20-1 and TRBJ1-4, with D hard to call. V lost 4 bases and J lost 8, with 14 bases in between. This CDR3 has 13 residues. Germline V gene data show CDR1 as DFQATT and CDR2 as SNEGSKA (reference sequence). CDR3 nucleotide sequence: TGCAGTGCTAAAGGCCCCCTTACCGAAAAACTGTTTTTT. This sequence encodes CSAKGPLTEKLFF.

This clonotype was found many times. The gene calls are TRBV7-6 and TRBJ1-4, with D uncertain. This CDR3 has 13 amino acids. Germline CDR1 is SGHVS and CDR2 is FNYEAQ. V was cut by 1 base and J by 3 bases, with 3 bases left in between. The DNA for the CDR3 is TGTGCCAGCAGCTTAGTCCCTAATGAAAAACTGTTTTTT. Protein: CASSLVPNEKLFF.

In its sample, this clonotype was seen a few times. The rearrangement links TRBV3-1 to TRBJ1-6, with D possibly TRBD1 on 5 matching bases. Germline CDR1 is LGHDT and CDR2 is YNNKEL (reference sequence). V gave up 4 bases and J gave up 7 bases, with 11 bases separating them. This CDR3 region has 14 residues. CDR3 region: CASSLQGANSPLHF. DNA for the CDR3: TGTGCCAGCAGCCTTCAGGGTGCCAATTCACCCCTCCACTTT.

This rearrangement joins TRBV29-1 to TRBJ2-7; TRBD1 agrees at 11 bases. The junction had 6 bases not matched to a gene; V was cut back by 5 bases and J by 6 bases. Per the germline V gene, CDR1 is SQVTM and CDR2 is ANQGSEA. The CDR3 totals 13 residues. The CDR3 sequence: CSVSGTGGVEQYF. For the CDR3, the DNA is TGCAGCGTTTCCGGGACAGGGGGAGTCGAGCAGTACTTC.

This clonotype was picked up many times. J is TRBJ1-1 and V is TRBV29-1, with a weak D call TRBD1 (5 bases). Per germline, CDR1 SQVTM and CDR2 ANQGSEA. Deletions cut 7 bases from V and 5 bases from J, with 17 bases between. The CDR3 has 13 amino acids. CDR3 loop: CSAPGGRNTEAFF. For the CDR3, the DNA is TGCAGCGCCCCTGGGGGTAGGAATACTGAAGCTTTCTTT.

This clonotype has just a few counts. The chain has TRBV12-1 and TRBJ1-4. TRBV12-1 is listed as a pseudogene. There are 15 residues in the CDR3. The CDR3 protein is CASKGPKATNEKLFF. CDR3 coding DNA: TGTGCCAGCAAAGGGCCCAAAGCAACTAATGAAAAACTGTTTTTT.

This clonotype was seen many times. This CDR3 is CSAQGTGTDTQYF. The CDR3 DNA is TGCAGTGCTCAGGGGACGGGCACAGATACGCAGTATTTT. The chain carries TRBV20-1 and TRBJ2-3; D perhaps matches TRBD1 (6 bases). The CDR3 totals 13 residues. V gave up 5 bases and J gave up 1 base, with 10 bases separating them. Germline V CDR1 and CDR2: DFQATT, SNEGSKA (reference sequence).

This clonotype was found a few times. CDR3 DNA: TGCGCCAGCAGCTTGCGCCCCGGGACAGGGGTTCGCGAGCAGTTCTTC. This sequence encodes CASSLRPGTGVREQFF. V and J are TRBV4-1 and TRBJ2-1; TRBD1 matches at 10 bases. V dropped 5 bases and J dropped 10; count of bases not matched to a gene: 14. This CDR3 contains 16 residues. The V gene's germline CDR1 is MGHRA and CDR2 YSYEKL.

This clonotype was recorded at least ten times. The chain has TRBV4-2 and TRBJ2-5; no definite D call. The CDR3 runs to 16 residues. V was pared by 2 bases and J by 7 bases, with 20 bases between. Germline CDR1 reads LGHNA; CDR2 reads YNFKEQ. CDR3 region: CASSQSTRSPPGTQYF. As DNA, the CDR3 is TGTGCCAGCAGCCAATCCACCCGATCGCCGCCGGGGACCCAGTACTTC.

The chain combines TRBV20-1 with TRBJ1-4, with TRBD1 identical over 9 bases. Germline V gene sequence: CDR1 DFQATT, CDR2 SNEGSKA (reference sequence). The CDR3 is made up of 12 amino acids. J gave up 7 bases and V 6 bases, and 3 bases lay outside the gene matches. CDR3 in amino acids: CSAEQGAEKLFF. CDR3 nucleotides: TGCAGTGCGGAACAGGGGGCTGAAAAACTGTTTTTT.

Ten or more counts support this clonotype. V is TRBV10-2 and J is TRBJ2-1, with 11 bases aligning to TRBD2. Germline V gene sequence: CDR1 WSHSY, CDR2 SAAADI. The junction had 8 bases not matched to a gene; V was cut back by 6 bases and J by 7 bases. The CDR3 contains 15 residues. CDR3 sequence (DNA): TGCGCCAGCAGCGATCTAGCGGGAGGTAGTAATGAGCAGTTCTTC. Its protein product is CASSDLAGGSNEQFF.

This clonotype was seen at least ten times. The rearrangement uses TRBV7-2 and TRBJ2-1; 11 nucleotides agree with TRBD2. Germline CDR1 and CDR2: SGHTA and FQGNSA. V lost 3 bases and J lost 7; bases outside the gene matches: 5. The CDR3 loop spans 15 amino acids. In nucleotides, the CDR3 is TGTGCCAGCAGCTTTATACTAGCGGGAGAGAATGAGCAGTTCTTC. This encodes CASSFILAGENEQFF. The whole variable domain, filled in from reference TRBV7-2 and TRBJ2-1, reads GAGVSQSPSNKVTEKGKDVELRCDPISGHTALYWYRQSLGQGLEFLIYFQGNSAPDKSGLPSDRFSAERTGGSVSTLTIQRTQQEDSAVYLCASSFILAGENEQFFGPGTRLTVL.